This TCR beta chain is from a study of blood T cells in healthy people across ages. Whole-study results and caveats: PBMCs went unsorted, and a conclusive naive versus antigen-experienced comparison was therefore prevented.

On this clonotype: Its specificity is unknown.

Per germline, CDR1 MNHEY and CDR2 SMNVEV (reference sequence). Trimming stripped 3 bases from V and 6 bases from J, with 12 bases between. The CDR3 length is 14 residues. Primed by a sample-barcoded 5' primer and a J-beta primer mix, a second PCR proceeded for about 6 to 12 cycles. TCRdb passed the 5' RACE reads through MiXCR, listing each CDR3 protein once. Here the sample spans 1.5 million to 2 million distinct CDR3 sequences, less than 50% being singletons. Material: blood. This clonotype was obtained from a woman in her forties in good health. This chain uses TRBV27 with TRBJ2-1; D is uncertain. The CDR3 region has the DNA TGTGCCAGCAGTTTTCGCCCCCGGGTCAATGAGCAGTTCTTC. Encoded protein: CASSFRPRVNEQFF.